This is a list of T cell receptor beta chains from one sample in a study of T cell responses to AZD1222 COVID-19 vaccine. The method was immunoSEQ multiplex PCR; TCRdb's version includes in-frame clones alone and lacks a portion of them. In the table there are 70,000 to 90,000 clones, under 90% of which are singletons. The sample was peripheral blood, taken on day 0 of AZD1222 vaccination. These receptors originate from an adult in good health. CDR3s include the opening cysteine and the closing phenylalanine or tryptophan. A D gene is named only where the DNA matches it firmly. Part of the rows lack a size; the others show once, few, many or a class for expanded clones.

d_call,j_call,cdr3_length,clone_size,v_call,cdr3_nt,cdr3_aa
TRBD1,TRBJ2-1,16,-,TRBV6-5,TGTGCCAGCAGTTACTCGGACAGGGGCTCCTACAATGAGCAGTTCTTC,CASSYSDRGSYNEQFF
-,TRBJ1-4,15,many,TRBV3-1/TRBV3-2,TGTGCCAGCAGCCAAGATCAGGGCTCTAATGAAAAACTGTTTTTT,CASSQDQGSNEKLFF
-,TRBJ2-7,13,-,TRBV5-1,TGCGCCAGCAGCTTGGGGGTTCGGAACGAGCAGTACTTC,CASSLGVRNEQYF
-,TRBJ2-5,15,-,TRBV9,TGTGCCAGCAGCGTAGTGGGGGGGGCCGAGGAGACCCAGTACTTC,CASSVVGGAEETQYF
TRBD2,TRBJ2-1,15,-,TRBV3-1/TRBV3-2,TGTGCCAGCAGCTCCCAAATCGGCGGGAGTAGCGAGCAGTTCTTC,CASSSQIGGSSEQFF
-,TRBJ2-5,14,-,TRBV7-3,TGTGCCAGCAGCTTAACAGGGAGCCAAGAGACCCAGTACTTC,CASSLTGSQETQYF
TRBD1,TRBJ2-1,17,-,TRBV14,TGTGCCAGCAGCCAAGGGGGGAACAGGGGTGCCTACAATGAGCAGTTCTTC,CASSQGGNRGAYNEQFF
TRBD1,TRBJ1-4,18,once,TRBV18,TGTGCCAGCTCACCAATGGGACAGGGCGACTCAACTAATGAAAAACTGTTTTTT,CASSPMGQGDSTNEKLFF
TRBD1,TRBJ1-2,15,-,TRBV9,TGTGCCAGCAGCGTAGGCCTGGGACAGGGAGGAGGCTACACCTTC,CASSVGLGQGGGYTF
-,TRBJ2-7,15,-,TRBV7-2,TGTGCCAGCAGCCCCCAGACAGGTGAGACCTACGAGCAGTACTTC,CASSPQTGETYEQYF
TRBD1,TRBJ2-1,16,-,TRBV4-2,TGTGCCAGCAGCCAAGAAGGGGGCCGACTATACAATGAGCAGTTCTTC,CASSQEGGRLYNEQFF
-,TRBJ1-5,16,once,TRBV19,TGTGCCAGTAGTAAAGAGAGGGACCACATGCCTCAGCCCCAGCATTTT,CASSKERDHMPQPQHF
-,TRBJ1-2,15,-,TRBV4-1,TGCGCCAGCAGCCAAGAGAGGCGCACCCTCTATGGCTACACCTTC,CASSQERRTLYGYTF
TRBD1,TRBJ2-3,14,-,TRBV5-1,TGCGCCAGCAGCTCGAGGACAGGGACGGATACGCAGTATTTT,CASSSRTGTDTQYF
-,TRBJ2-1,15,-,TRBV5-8,TGTGCCAGCAGCTTGGAAGGGTTTCGCTACAATGAGCAGTTCTTC,CASSLEGFRYNEQFF
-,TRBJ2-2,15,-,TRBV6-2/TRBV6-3,TGTGCCAGCAGTTACAAGGGACACTACACCGGGGAGCTGTTTTTT,CASSYKGHYTGELFF
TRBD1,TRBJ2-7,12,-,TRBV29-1,TGCAGCGCTATGGGACAGGGCTACGAGCAGTACTTC,CSAMGQGYEQYF
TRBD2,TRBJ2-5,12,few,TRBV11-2,TGTGCCAGCAGCTCTAGCGGAGAGACCCAGTACTTC,CASSSSGETQYF
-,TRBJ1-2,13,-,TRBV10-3,TGTGCCATCAGTGAGCGGGCTGACCATGGCTACACCTTC,CAISERADHGYTF
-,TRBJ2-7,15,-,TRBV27,TGTGCCAGCAGTTTCTTATCGACTGGGGGGTACGAGCAGTACTTC,CASSFLSTGGYEQYF
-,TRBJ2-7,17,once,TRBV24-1,TGTGCCACCAGTGATTTCCTGGGTAGCCGACGATCCTACGAGCAGTACTTC,CATSDFLGSRRSYEQYF
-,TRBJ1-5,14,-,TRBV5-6,TGTGCCAGCAGCTTGGGGCAGTCCAATCAGCCCCAGCATTTT,CASSLGQSNQPQHF
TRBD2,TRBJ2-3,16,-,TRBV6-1,TGTGCCAGCAGTGAAAGGCTAGCGGGAGTCACAGATACGCAGTATTTT,CASSERLAGVTDTQYF
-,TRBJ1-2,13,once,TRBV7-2,TGTGCCAGCAGCTTAGCGCGACGGGGTGGCTACACCTTC,CASSLARRGGYTF
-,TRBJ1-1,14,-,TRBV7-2,TGTGCCAGCAGCTTAGCAGGGGTGAACACTGAAGCTTTCTTT,CASSLAGVNTEAFF
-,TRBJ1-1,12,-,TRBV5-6,TGTGCCAGCAGCCGGGCCAACACTGAAGCTTTCTTT,CASSRANTEAFF
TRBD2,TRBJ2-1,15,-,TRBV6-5,TGTGCCAGCAGGTTTCTAGCGGGAGTTGTCAATGAGCAGTTCTTC,CASRFLAGVVNEQFF
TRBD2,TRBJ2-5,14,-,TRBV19,TGTGCCAGTAGTAGAACGGGACTACAAGAGACCCAGTACTTC,CASSRTGLQETQYF
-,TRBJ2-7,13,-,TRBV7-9,TGTGCCAGCAGCTTGGGCAGGTCGTACGAGCAGTACTTC,CASSLGRSYEQYF
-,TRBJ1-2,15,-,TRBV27,TGTGCCAGCAGTGGCGACCTCAAGGGGAACTATGGCTACACCTTC,CASSGDLKGNYGYTF
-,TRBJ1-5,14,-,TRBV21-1,TGTGCCAGCGGCAGCGACACAGGGGTTCAGCCCCAGCATTTT,CASGSDTGVQPQHF
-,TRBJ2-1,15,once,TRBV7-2,TGTGCCAGCAGCTTAAGTGGCGGATCCTACAATGAGCAGTTCTTC,CASSLSGGSYNEQFF
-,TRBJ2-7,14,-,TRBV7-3,TGTGCCAGCACCGAGATGGGGGGCGCCTACGAGCAGTACTTC,CASTEMGGAYEQYF
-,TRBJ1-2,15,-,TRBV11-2,TGTGCCAGCAGCTTAGACGAGGGCTCCTCCGGTGGCTACACCTTC,CASSLDEGSSGGYTF
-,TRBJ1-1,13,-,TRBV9,TGTGCCAGCAGCGTAGCTAGCCAGACTGAAGCTTTCTTT,CASSVASQTEAFF
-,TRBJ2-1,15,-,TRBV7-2,TGTGCCAGCAGCTTAACCGGGGGTGAGGGGAATGAGCAGTTCTTC,CASSLTGGEGNEQFF
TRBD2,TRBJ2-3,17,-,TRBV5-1,TGCGCCAGCAGCCACATCTTAGCGGGAGATGGGGCAGATACGCAGTATTTT,CASSHILAGDGADTQYF
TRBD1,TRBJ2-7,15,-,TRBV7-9,TGTGCCAGCAGCTTAGTGGGGACAGGAGCCTACGAGCAGTACTTC,CASSLVGTGAYEQYF
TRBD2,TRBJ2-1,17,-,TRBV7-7,TGTGCTAGCAGCCCTGGAATAGGCGGGAGGGCCGGTAATGAGCAGTTCTTC,CASSPGIGGRAGNEQFF
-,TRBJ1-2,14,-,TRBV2,TGTGCCAGCAGTAGGGACGCCGCCCCCTATGGCTACACCTTC,CASSRDAAPYGYTF
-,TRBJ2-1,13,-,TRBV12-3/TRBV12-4,TGTGCCAGCAGTTCCTCGCTCTACAATGAGCAGTTCTTC,CASSSSLYNEQFF
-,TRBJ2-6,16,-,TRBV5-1,TGCGCCAGCGGGGCAGGGCTACCCTCTGGGGCCAACGTCCTGACTTTC,CASGAGLPSGANVLTF
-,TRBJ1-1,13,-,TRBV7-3,TGTGCCAGCAGCTTAATGGGGTACACTGAAGCTTTCTTT,CASSLMGYTEAFF
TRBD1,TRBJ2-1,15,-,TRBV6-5,TGTGCCAGCAGCTCCGGGACAGGGGACTACAATGAGCAGTTCTTC,CASSSGTGDYNEQFF
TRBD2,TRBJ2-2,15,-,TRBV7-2,TGTGCCAGCAGCCCGGGGGGGCCGAGCACCGGGGAGCTGTTTTTT,CASSPGGPSTGELFF
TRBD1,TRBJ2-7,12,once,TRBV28,TGTGCCACGGGACAGGGTTTCTACGAGCAGTACTTC,CATGQGFYEQYF
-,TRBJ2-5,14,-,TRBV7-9,TGTGCCAGCAGCCTCTTGTCAGCCCAAGAGACCCAGTACTTC,CASSLLSAQETQYF
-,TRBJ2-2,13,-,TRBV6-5,TGTGCTCTCAGGTTTAGGGACACCGGGGAGCTGTTTTTT,CALRFRDTGELFF
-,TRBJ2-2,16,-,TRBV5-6,TGTGCCAGCAGCTTCGTAGTATCCGGGACGGCCGGGGAGCTGTTTTTT,CASSFVVSGTAGELFF
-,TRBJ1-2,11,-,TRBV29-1,TGCAGCGTTGACAGTTCCTATGGCTACACCTTC,CSVDSSYGYTF
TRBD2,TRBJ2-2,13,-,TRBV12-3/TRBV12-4,TGTGCCAGCAGTCGCGGGAGGACCGGGGAGCTGTTTTTT,CASSRGRTGELFF
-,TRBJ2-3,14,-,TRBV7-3,TGTGCCAGCAGCTCCGGGACGGGCACAGATACGCAGTATTTT,CASSSGTGTDTQYF
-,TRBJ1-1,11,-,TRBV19,TGTGCCAGTACCATGAACACTGAAGCTTTCTTT,CASTMNTEAFF
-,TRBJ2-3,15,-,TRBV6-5,TGTGCCAGCAGTTCACGTGGGGGAAGCACAGATACGCAGTATTTT,CASSSRGGSTDTQYF
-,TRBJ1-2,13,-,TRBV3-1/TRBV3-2,TGTGCCAGCAGCTCTACACGGTCCTATGGCTACACCTTC,CASSSTRSYGYTF
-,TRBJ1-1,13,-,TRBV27,TGTGCCAGCTCCCGGAGGGGGAACACTGAAGCTTTCTTT,CASSRRGNTEAFF